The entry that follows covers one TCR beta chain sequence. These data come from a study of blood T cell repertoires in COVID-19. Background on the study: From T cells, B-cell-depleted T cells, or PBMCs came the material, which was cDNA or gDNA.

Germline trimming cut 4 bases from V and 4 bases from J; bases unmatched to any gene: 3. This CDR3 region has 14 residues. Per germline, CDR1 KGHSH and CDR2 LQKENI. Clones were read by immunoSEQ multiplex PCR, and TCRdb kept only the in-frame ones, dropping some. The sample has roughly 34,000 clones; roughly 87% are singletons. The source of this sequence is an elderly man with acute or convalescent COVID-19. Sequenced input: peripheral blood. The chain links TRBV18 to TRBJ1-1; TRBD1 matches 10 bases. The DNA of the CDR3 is TGTGCCAGCTCACTCGGACAGGGGGGCACTGAAGCTTTCTTT. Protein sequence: CASSLGQGGTEAFF.